The rows below give T cell receptor beta chains drawn from one sample of a study of response to subunit inactivated influenza vaccine. Each CDR3 protein is one row after TCRdb ran MiXCR on the RT-PCR reads. The table records 860,000 or so distinct CDR3 sequences, around 20% of them present only once. Sequencing used PBMCs from blood, obtained 4 to 6 days after vaccination. The receptors come from a man between 45 and 60 years old who received an inactivated influenza vaccine. Each CDR3 is given without its conserved first and last residue.

cdr3_length j_call v_call cdr3_aa
11 TRBJ1-1 TRBV29-1 SVANRADTEAF
10 TRBJ1-5 TRBV6-6 ATRQADQPQH
12 TRBJ1-5 TRBV20-1 SARANLRNQPQH
11 TRBJ1-2 TRBV24-1 ATSTGTMASYT
12 TRBJ2-5 TRBV5-1 ASSPGRGQETQY
12 TRBJ2-3 TRBV12-3/TRBV12-4 ASSFSHLADTQY
16 TRBJ2-2 TRBV18 ASSPIALGQGTTGELF
15 TRBJ2-1 TRBV24-1 ATSISRLAGGDHEQF
13 TRBJ2-1 TRBV7-3 ASSLSRVEHNEQF
13 TRBJ2-2 TRBV5-1 ASSFRTGLDGELF
10 TRBJ2-7 TRBV19 ASRDRNYEQY
15 TRBJ2-7 TRBV28 ASSSPGLAGVSYEQY
11 TRBJ2-1 TRBV11-2 ASSPPLRAEQF
12 TRBJ1-1 TRBV6-1 ASRGTGLNTEAF
13 TRBJ1-1 TRBV29-1 SVGLEEAGDTEAF
13 TRBJ1-5 TRBV4-3 ASSQDFGQYQPQH
12 TRBJ2-1 TRBV28 ASSYDRVANEQF
12 TRBJ2-7 TRBV5-1 ASSSQGGSYEQY
11 TRBJ2-5 TRBV18 ASSPPIGRTQY
12 TRBJ2-1 TRBV12-3/TRBV12-4 ASGTSGMYHEQF
12 TRBJ1-2 TRBV5-1 ASSSGVIGNGYT
11 TRBJ2-7 TRBV2 ASKSDRVAEQY
11 TRBJ2-1 TRBV7-8 ASSLKGRDEQF
13 TRBJ1-1 TRBV9 ASSVSAIMDTEAF
12 TRBJ2-1 TRBV30 AFHRGGRGNEQF
13 TRBJ1-2 TRBV28 ASSPQTIRFHGYT
13 TRBJ1-2 TRBV7-2 ASSPPFERGYGYT
14 TRBJ2-7 TRBV2 ASSEGTGGAALEQY
11 TRBJ2-5 TRBV29-1 SVSRDRGETQY
14 TRBJ2-7 TRBV5-1 ASSPRTGASSYEQY
14 TRBJ2-3 TRBV5-1 ASSLVGGGDTDTQY
14 TRBJ1-2 TRBV20-1 SARLAGTGGNYGYT
12 TRBJ2-3 TRBV29-1 SAKRQGARDTQY
13 TRBJ2-5 TRBV20-1 SARGVANYQETQY
11 TRBJ2-7 TRBV20-1 SAGQGPGYEQY
14 TRBJ2-7 TRBV20-1 SASVPRERGKDEQY
13 TRBJ2-7 TRBV7-3 ASSLRGNPGGEQY
14 TRBJ2-1 TRBV6-1 ASSEAGTGPYNEQF
13 TRBJ1-6 TRBV12-3/TRBV12-4 ASRPSGGLNSPLH
12 TRBJ2-1 TRBV20-1 SASLAGGWNEQF
13 TRBJ2-7 TRBV7-2 ASSLRTGIRNEQY
13 TRBJ2-5 TRBV5-1 ASSPTRPRQETQY
16 TRBJ2-3 TRBV10-3 AISPKGTSGTSTDTQY
12 TRBJ1-4 TRBV4-2 ASSQEQGDEKLF
12 TRBJ1-1 TRBV12-3/TRBV12-4 ASRLGQGVSEAF
10 TRBJ1-4 TRBV20-1 SARDSREKLF
12 TRBJ2-7 TRBV6-5 ASRLTSVGYEQY
12 TRBJ2-7 TRBV3-1 ASSSGTWSREQY